The clone carrying this TCR beta chain was recorded many times. What it recognizes is unknown. The sample is drawn from a study of T-cell memory formation after mild COVID-19. This CDR3 has 11 residues. V was shortened by 6 bases and J by 8 bases, with 11 bases between the two germline ends. Per the germline V gene, CDR1 is SGHRS and CDR2 is YFSETQ. Study results and caveats: CD4/CD8 balance held among clones contracting day 15 to 85, and later expanders leaned CD4+. CD4+ contracting clones lay mainly in CM and EM, CD8+ ones in EMRA.

A 5'RACE reaction primed in the constant segment made cDNA libraries of TCR alpha and TCR beta, and these carried sample barcodes and UMIs. TCRdb re-analysed the 5' RACE reads in MiXCR, keeping a single row per CDR3 protein. Found here are a few hundred thousand distinct CDR3 sequences, 28% of them singletons; the top ten hold 13%. Sequencing used PBMCs or a T cell subset sorted from them (not recorded which). This TCR was recovered from an adult woman who had mild COVID-19 (a few samples of this study predate the infection). Cell type and time point are not known. The rearrangement joins TRBV5-1 to TRBJ1-1; tentatively, D is TRBD1 (5 bases). CDR3 sequence: CASKQETEAFF. In nucleotides, the CDR3 is TGCGCCAGCAAACAGGAGACGGAAGCTTTCTTT.